This T cell receptor beta chain emerged from a study of blood T cell repertoires in COVID-19. Across the study: Spain, Italy and the United States supplied samples that represented acute and convalescent COVID-19. Sources were T cells, B-cell-depleted T cells, or PBMCs; the material itself was cDNA or gDNA.

Clones were read by immunoSEQ multiplex PCR, and TCRdb kept only the in-frame ones, dropping some. The sample records 150,000 or so clones, around 82% being singletons. Each recovered donor of Cohort 3 presented with two negative PCRs, clearance, or symptom resolution. Trimming at V came to 6 bases and at J to 5 bases, leaving 21 bases not matched to a gene. The germline CDR1 and CDR2 sequences are MDHEN and SYDVKM. The CDR3 has 18 amino acids. This sequence originates from a man in his 60s who had recovered from COVID-19. The chain links TRBV28 to TRBJ2-7; 8 nucleotides agree with TRBD2. The sample was PBMCs or T cells enriched from blood (not recorded which). CDR3 nucleotides: TGTGCCAGCAGCAGAGACCAACCATCCCACGGGACTAGTGACGAGCAGTACTTC. It specifies CASSRDQPSHGTSDEQYF.